This T cell receptor (beta chain) stems from a study of T cell responses to AZD1222 COVID-19 vaccine (dated by TCRdb to about 2021). Looking at the study overall: Because spike-specific TCR depth and breadth did not differ between the two schedules, AZD1222 recipients who got a second dose at roughly 4 weeks were pooled with those who got a second dose at roughly 12 weeks. Trial participants were enrolled by age into 18-55, 56-69 and 70-plus year subgroups, with 148, 28 and 57 TCR-sequenced participants respectively. A total of approximately 230 trial participants underwent TCR sequencing, of whom some 210 received two doses of AZD1222 and some 26 received two doses of the MenACWY control vaccine. General study outcomes and caveats: Participants were mostly white British and included more females than males, and it was suggested by the authors that clonal diversity may have been underestimated. Epitopes outside the regions mutated in the B.1.351 and B.1.1.7 variants were reportedly recognized by nearly half of the unique spike-specific TCRs. In the small 56-69-year group, the increase in depth fell short of significance, most likely because of low power. Vaccine-associated CD4 TCRs spanned the whole spike protein, with dominant responses in regions 160-218 and 743-854. Conclusions about previously exposed vaccinees are limited because only six or seven AZD1222 recipients were SARS-CoV-2 seropositive at baseline. Because no day 14 peak-response samples were available, the repertoires could be characterized only after the peak T cell response. After two AZD1222 doses, spike-specific TCR breadth and depth were significantly higher than at day 0 and than in MenACWY recipients.

V is trimmed back by 6 bases and J by 7 bases, and the junction contains 10 bases that no gene match accounts for. The cysteine opens and the phenylalanine closes a CDR3 of 16 amino acids. The entry retains the CDR3 DNA only, 48 bases that are in frame from base 1. The germline V gene encodes CDR1 SEHNR and CDR2 FQNEAQ (reference sequence). The sample's time point, from its label and the paper: baseline before first vaccination. Vaccinee samples came from UK trials COV001 and COV002, including a single-blind randomized controlled phase 2/3 trial of AZD1222 (ChAdOx1 nCoV-19) in healthy adults. For TCRbeta chain sequencing, PBMC samples were collected from trial participants at day 0 and at day 28 after the second dose. With respect to this clone: Its target antigen remains unknown. No base quality values were provided; no much bigger clone lies one nucleotide off.

The CDR3 regions of human TCRbeta chains were analyzed by immunosequencing. From the authors' description of their analysis: TCRs in the repertoires were compared against a reference library of SARS-CoV-2-specific TCRs that had been generated with the MIRA antigen-specificity platform. Breadth was defined as the fraction of unique TCRs that were SARS-CoV-2-associated, and depth was defined as the fraction of total T cells that were SARS-CoV-2-associated. Using the MIRA data, each spike-specific TCR was assigned both to the spike region to which the TCR was reactive and to a CD4 or CD8 class. Log10-transformed breadth and depth values were compared by one-way ANOVA with Sidak's multiple comparisons tests. As stored in TCRdb, this immuneACCESS dataset retains in-frame rearrangements with V and J assigned. A fraction of the clones does not appear; measured against another copy, unresolved V genes explain less than half of the discrepancy, and the remainder lacks a known reason. The V and J calls and clone size are taken from that table; D and trimming were inferred from the DNA. The sample records around 200,000 clones, roughly 93% of which are singletons. The ten largest make up 0.95% to 1% of the sample.

The clonotype originates from an adult in good health. Sequencing used peripheral blood, obtained on day 0 of AZD1222 vaccination. The chain is assembled from TRBV7-9 and TRBJ2-1, and TRBD2 aligns with 12 junction nucleotides. In nucleotide form, the sequence is TGTGCCAGCAGTTCCGGGACTAGCGGGTATTTAAATGAGCAGTTCTTC. Translated, it reads CASSSGTSGYLNEQFF.